This T cell receptor (beta chain) was found in a study of shared clonotypes between healthy human individuals. CDR3 size: 13 residues. Germline V gene lookup returns CDR1 MDHEN and CDR2 SYDVKM. Trimming removed 7 bases at V and 3 bases at J, with 13 bases between. In the source study's methods: Junction-only immunoSEQ sequences carried no quality scores, so filtering differed. Assay: immunoSEQ multiplex PCR; the TCRdb copy retains only in-frame clones and omits some. V and J calls and clone size are those listed in that table; D and trimming were worked out from the DNA. This table has 640,000 or so clones, around 72% appearing once.

This TCR was recovered from a woman between 25 and 40 years old in good health. Sequencing was done on a sample of memory CD4+ T cells sorted from blood. Subset denoted: CD45RA-negative fraction. The chain combines TRBV28 with TRBJ2-7, with a tentative D call TRBD2 (6 bases). The CDR3 nucleotides are TGTGCCAGCATGCGGGGAGGAAACTACGAGCAGTACTTC. Protein product: CASMRGGNYEQYF.